Shown below are 2 T cell receptor beta chains from a single sample sequenced in a study of cytomegalovirus exposure and HLA in healthy donors. This table comes from immunoSEQ multiplex PCR, and its TCRdb copy is limited to in-frame clones, with some not included. The sample lists a few hundred thousand clones; approximately 83% were seen once. The sample consisted of PBMCs. These receptors all come from a woman in her twenties or thirties in good health and CMV-seropositive.

The gene calls are TRBV9 and TRBJ2-3, with TRBD2 matching over 8 bases. The germline V gene encodes CDR1 SGDLS and CDR2 YYNGEE. Trimming cost V 2 bases and J 4 bases; bases outside gene matches: 9. The CDR3 sequence is 16 residues long. CDR3 nucleotides: TGTGCCAGCAGCGTTGTTCCAGCGGGAGTTGCAGATACGCAGTATTTT. Translated: CASSVVPAGVADTQYF.

This chain connects TRBV29-1 to TRBJ1-2, with D unresolved. Deletions cut 4 bases from V and 4 bases from J, with 13 bases between. The length of the CDR3 is 13 residues. Germline loops: CDR1 SQVTM, CDR2 ANQGSEA. CDR3 sequence: CSVVSRAFYGYTF. CDR3 nucleotides: TGCAGCGTTGTATCTCGGGCTTTCTATGGCTACACCTTC. Based on the CDR3 plus reference TRBV29-1 and TRBJ1-2, the full variable domain is SAVISQKPSRDICQRGTSLTIQCQVDSQVTMMFWYRQQPGQSLTLIATANQGSEATYESGFVIDKFPISRPNLTFSTLTVSNMSPEDSSIYLCSVVSRAFYGYTFGSGTRLTVV.